These T cell receptor beta chains were read from a single sample in a study of T-cell memory formation after mild COVID-19. MiXCR, applied by TCRdb to the 5' RACE reads, yields one record per CDR3 protein. The table records 300,000 to 350,000 distinct CDR3 sequences, just under 20% of them present only once. The sequenced sample was PBMCs or a T cell subset sorted from them (not recorded which). Every receptor here comes from a young man who had mild COVID-19 (a few samples of this study predate the infection). Cell type and time point are not known. The CDR3 runs from the conserved cysteine through the conserved F or W. Fields, in order: D gene, clone size, V gene, J gene, CDR3 DNA, CDR3 protein. The D gene is left open where the match is weak. Clone size is stated in some rows and not others, as once, few, many or a class when expanded.

-,-,TRBV27,TRBJ1-6,TGTGCCAGCAGTTTTGGGACGGCTCATAATTCACCCCTCCACTTT,CASSFGTAHNSPLHF
TRBD1,-,TRBV4-1,TRBJ1-4,TGCGCCAGCAGCCCAACCGGGACAGTAGTTAATGAAAAACTGTTTTTT,CASSPTGTVVNEKLFF
-,-,TRBV5-1,TRBJ1-3,TGCGCCAGCAGCGGGGACATGGGAAACACCATATATTTT,CASSGDMGNTIYF
-,-,TRBV11-2,TRBJ1-5,TGTGCCAGCAGCTCGAACCCACAGGGCAATCAGCCCCAGCATTTT,CASSSNPQGNQPQHF
-,-,TRBV20-1,TRBJ2-1,TGCAGTGCCATTATGGGGGGAGCCTACAATGAGCAGTTCTTC,CSAIMGGAYNEQFF
TRBD1,-,TRBV20-1,TRBJ1-2,TGCAGTGCAAGGCAGGGGGCCAACTATGGCTACACCTTC,CSARQGANYGYTF
TRBD2,-,TRBV6-5,TRBJ2-1,TGTGCCAGCAGCAGTAACCGGGACTACGTCTACAATGAGCAGTTCTTC,CASSSNRDYVYNEQFF
TRBD1,-,TRBV10-3,TRBJ2-5,TGTGCCATCAGTGGCAGGGACAGGGGAGAAGAGACCCAGTACTTC,CAISGRDRGEETQYF
-,-,TRBV6-5,TRBJ2-3,TGTGCCAGCAGTTACTTAAACAGGGAGGGTACGCAGTATTTT,CASSYLNREGTQYF
TRBD2,few,TRBV12-3/TRBV12-4,TRBJ2-1,TGTGCCAGCAGGGGAGCGGGGGAGATCAGGAATGAGCAGTTCTTC,CASRGAGEIRNEQFF
-,-,TRBV7-2,TRBJ2-5,TGTGCCAGCAGCCCCCGAGGGCAAGAGACCCAGTACTTC,CASSPRGQETQYF
-,few,TRBV7-2,TRBJ2-3,TGTGCCAGCAGATTCGGGGGTACAGATACGCAGTATTTT,CASRFGGTDTQYF
-,few,TRBV7-8,TRBJ2-1,TGTGCCAGCAGCTTAAATACTTTACAGCCTGGATATTACAATGAGCAGTTCTTC,CASSLNTLQPGYYNEQFF
TRBD1,-,TRBV18,TRBJ1-4,TGTGCCAGCTCACCAAGGACAGGGGTTAATGAAAAACTGTTTTTT,CASSPRTGVNEKLFF
-,-,TRBV7-3,TRBJ1-2,TGTGCCAGCAGCCGAGAGGTGATGCGGGGTGGCTACACCTTC,CASSREVMRGGYTF
TRBD2,-,TRBV10-3,TRBJ2-5,TGTGCCATCACTAGCGGGGGCCAAGAGACCCAGTACTTC,CAITSGGQETQYF
TRBD1,-,TRBV2,TRBJ2-2,TGTGCCAGCAGCGGGACAGGCATAAGGGAGCTGTTTTTT,CASSGTGIRELFF
-,few,TRBV19,TRBJ1-1,TGTGCCAGTAGCGTGGAGGGATGGTCGGGTACTGAAGCTTTCTTT,CASSVEGWSGTEAFF
TRBD2,few,TRBV4-1,TRBJ2-5,TGCGCCAGCAGCCAAGTAGGAGGGGAGGGAGAGACCCAGTACTTC,CASSQVGGEGETQYF
-,few,TRBV7-9,TRBJ1-2,TGTGCCAGCAGCTTAGGGACCGGGGCCACGGCAATCTATGGCTACACCTTC,CASSLGTGATAIYGYTF
-,-,TRBV7-9,TRBJ2-6,TGTGCCAGCAGCTTCGGGCCTTCCGGGGCCAACGTCCTGACTTTC,CASSFGPSGANVLTF
TRBD2,-,TRBV5-1,TRBJ2-2,TGCGCCAGCAGGCCTCGGACTAGCGGTGATGCGAACACCGGGGAGCTGTTTTTT,CASRPRTSGDANTGELFF
-,-,TRBV5-6,TRBJ2-3,TGTGCCAGCAGCCCGACCTTCCCCCGGGGAGATACGCAGTATTTT,CASSPTFPRGDTQYF
-,-,TRBV4-1,TRBJ1-1,TGCGCCAGCAGCCAAGGTCCAGGGCAGAGAACTGAAGCTTTCTTT,CASSQGPGQRTEAFF
TRBD1,few,TRBV5-1,TRBJ2-3,TGCGCCAGCAGCTTTGGGACAGGGGGCACAGATACGCAGTATTTT,CASSFGTGGTDTQYF
-,-,TRBV5-1,TRBJ2-1,TGCGCCAGCAGCTTGGGGCAGCAGAATGAGCAGTTCTTC,CASSLGQQNEQFF
TRBD1,-,TRBV12-3/TRBV12-4,TRBJ2-2,TGTGCCAGCAGTTCAGGACAGGGGGGAATCGGGGAGCTGTTTTTT,CASSSGQGGIGELFF
-,-,TRBV13,TRBJ2-5,TGTGCCAGCAGCTCCGGACTGGGTACCCAGTACTTC,CASSSGLGTQYF
TRBD1,few,TRBV19,TRBJ2-2,TGTGCCACCAGCCCCGGGGACAGATACACCGGGGAGCTGTTTTTT,CATSPGDRYTGELFF
-,-,TRBV20-1,TRBJ2-5,TGCAGTGCAACAGAGACCCAGTACTTC,CSATETQYF
TRBD1,-,TRBV7-2,TRBJ2-5,TGTGCCAGCAGCTTTACAGGGGAGCAAGAGACCCAGTACTTC,CASSFTGEQETQYF
-,-,TRBV11-3,TRBJ2-3,TGTGCCAGCAGCTTAAGAGGGGGGCCTCCCACAGATACGCAGTATTTT,CASSLRGGPPTDTQYF
-,few,TRBV2,TRBJ2-3,TGTGCCAGCACGACTAGACCGACAGATACGCAGTATTTT,CASTTRPTDTQYF
-,-,TRBV6-2/TRBV6-3,TRBJ2-5,TGTGCCAGCAGTCCGGGGGACTTGCGAGAGACCCAGTACTTC,CASSPGDLRETQYF
TRBD1,few,TRBV4-1,TRBJ2-7,TGCGCCAGCAGCCCTACTGGGACAGGGGTATACGAGCAGTACTTC,CASSPTGTGVYEQYF
TRBD2,few,TRBV9,TRBJ2-5,TGTGCCAGCAGCGTAGGCACTAGCGGGGTAGGGGAGACCCAGTACTTC,CASSVGTSGVGETQYF
TRBD1,-,TRBV2,TRBJ1-5,TGTGCCAGCACTGCCCAGGGGGCCGGTCAGCCCCAGCATTTT,CASTAQGAGQPQHF
TRBD2,many,TRBV14,TRBJ2-5,TGTGCCAGCAGCCGTAGCGGGGGGGCCACTAAAGAGACCCAGTACTTC,CASSRSGGATKETQYF
-,-,TRBV11-2,TRBJ2-7,TGTGCCAGCAGCTTATTGCCCTCCTCCTACGAGCAGTACTTC,CASSLLPSSYEQYF